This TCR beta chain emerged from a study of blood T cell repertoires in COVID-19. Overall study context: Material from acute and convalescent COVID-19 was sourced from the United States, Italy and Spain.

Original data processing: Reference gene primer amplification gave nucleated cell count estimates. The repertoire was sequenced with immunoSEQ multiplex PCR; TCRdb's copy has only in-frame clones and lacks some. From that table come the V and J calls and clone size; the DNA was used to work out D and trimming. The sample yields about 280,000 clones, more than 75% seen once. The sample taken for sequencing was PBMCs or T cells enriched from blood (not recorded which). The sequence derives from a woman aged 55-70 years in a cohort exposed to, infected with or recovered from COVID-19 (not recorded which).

The CDR3 here is CASSHNTGGGNGYTF. CDR3 bases: TGTGCCAGCAGCCACAACACAGGCGGGGGCAATGGCTACACCTTC. The chain couples TRBV3-1 (or the pseudogene TRBV3-2) to TRBJ1-2, with a possible D match to TRBD1 (6 bases). The CDR3 length is 15 residues. V was shortened by 3 bases and J by 6 bases, with 17 bases between the two germline ends. Germline V lookup: CDR1 LGHDT, CDR2 YNNKEL (reference sequence).